This TCR beta chain is drawn from a study of OX40 agonist ivuxolimab in advanced cancers. About the research overall: The patients got ivuxolimab, which is an agonistic anti-OX40 (CD134) antibody. There were three patients with partial responses, one having hepatocellular carcinoma and two cutaneous melanoma. Dose-escalation patients had hepatocellular carcinoma, melanoma, renal cell or head and neck cancer.

Here immunoSEQ multiplex PCR was the method, and the copy in TCRdb shows in-frame clones only, minus some. The sample holds some 17,000 clones; 87% are singletons and the top ten take roughly a third. Patients who had autoimmune disease history or got systemic immunosuppression were left out. This CDR3 spans 15 amino acids. In germline, CDR1 is SGHTS, CDR2 YDEGEE. Trimming pared 4 bases from V and 7 bases from J, leaving 17 bases between. This receptor was identified in an adult with an advanced solid tumor such as melanoma, head and neck, liver or kidney cancer. Sequenced here: CD4+ or CD8+ T cells sorted from blood, sampled in a trial of the OX40 agonist ivuxolimab. The chain recombines TRBV5-8 with TRBJ1-4; maybe TRBD1 (6 bases). CDR3 in DNA: TGTGCCAGCAGCCCTGGGGGGGCGGCAGGTGAAAAACTGTTTTTT. This encodes CASSPGGAAGEKLFF.